This TCR beta chain was captured by sequencing in a study of CD8 T cells in ankylosing spondylitis. TCRdb re-derived calls from the 5' RACE reads in MiXCR, one entry per CDR3 protein. Among a few hundred thousand distinct CDR3 sequences listed, 15% to 20% were seen once. This clonotype was counted a few times. It is unclear where the CDR3 begins or ends on the DNA, so no DNA is shown, and the CDR3 is as TCRdb lists it. The CDR3 length equals 16 residues, ends included. The V gene's germline CDR1 is MNHNS and CDR2 SASEGT. The sample consisted of blood, either unsorted or a sorted T cell fraction (not recorded which). The chain has TRBV6-1 and TRBJ2-7. This TCR was recovered from a male donor with ankylosing spondylitis or in good health (not recorded which). CDR3 sequence reads: CASSTSVRGDPYEQYF.